This entry is about one TCR beta chain. Its antigen remains unknown. This sample was taken from a study of beta chain features in type 1 diabetes. The germline CDR1 and CDR2 sequences are MNHNY and SVGAGI (reference sequence). This CDR3 is 16 amino acids long. V dropped 6 bases and J dropped 2; count of bases not matched to a gene: 10. Study-wide findings and caveats: Moderate but significant shortening of TCRB CDR3s was recorded in all four CD4+ subsets from Type 1 diabetes patients. When VDJ junctions were examined, type 1 diabetes patients showed fewer insertions and more deletions.

cDNA synthesis used the whole RNA isolate, giving expressed TCRB sequences. Libraries were prepared by immunoSEQ multiplex PCR; TCRdb keeps only in-frame clonotypes and omits some of them. The sample contains around 20,000 clones, around 69% of which appear only once. The clonotype was recovered from a man between 18 and 35 years old with type 1 diabetes. The chain employs TRBV6-6 and TRBJ2-7, with TRBD1 matching over 10 bases. Specimen: Tregs from blood. This CDR3 reads CASSQTRGTGAYEQYF. Here the CDR3 DNA reads TGTGCCAGCAGCCAAACCCGCGGGACAGGGGCCTACGAGCAGTACTTC.